Listed here are 10 T cell receptor beta chains from one sample, sequenced in a study of early T cells in non-severe SARS-CoV-2 infection. TCRdb independently ran MiXCR on the 5' RACE reads; one entry per CDR3 protein. The data hold about 60,000 distinct CDR3 sequences, with around 18% observed a single time. The source material was whole blood, sampled at baseline. The receptors shown here come from an adult who was a healthcare worker with PCR-confirmed SARS-CoV-2 infection or an uninfected control (not recorded which).

The chain recombines TRBV5-4 with TRBJ1-1; 7 bases line up with TRBD1. There are 15 residues in the CDR3. Looked up from germline, CDR1 is SGHNT and CDR2 is YYREEE (reference sequence). V trimming: 3 bases; J trimming: 4 bases; junction bases outside the gene matches: 9. The CDR3 region is CASSSPTGLTTEAFF. The DNA for the CDR3 is TGTGCCAGCAGCTCGCCGACAGGGCTTACCACTGAAGCTTTCTTT. Complete variable domain (other parts from reference TRBV5-4 and TRBJ1-1): ETGVTQSPTHLIKTRGQQVTLRCSSQSGHNTVSWYQQALGQGPQFIFQYYREEENGRGNFPPRFSGLQFPNYSSELNVNALELDDSALYLCASSSPTGLTTEAFFGQGTRLTVV.

This clonotype was detected ten times or more. The DNA for the CDR3 is TGCAGTGCCCAGTACCAAGAGACCCAGTACTTC. This gives the protein CSAQYQETQYF. This chain connects TRBV20-1 to TRBJ2-5; D uncertain. The CDR3 totals 11 residues. V was trimmed by 6 bases and J by 0 bases, leaving 5 bases between them. In germline, CDR1 is DFQATT, CDR2 SNEGSKA (reference sequence).

This rearrangement joins TRBV12-3 or TRBV12-4 to TRBJ2-5; D possibly corresponds to TRBD1 (5 bases). Trimming stripped 3 bases from V and 1 base from J, with 9 bases between. This CDR3 is 14 amino acids long. CDR3 coding DNA: TGTGCCAGCAGTTTGGGGCAGCTCCAAGAGACCCAGTACTTC. This sequence encodes CASSLGQLQETQYF.

In the case of this clonotype: A much larger clone differs from this one at a single base, so this may be a read error. The CDR3 loop is CASSLAGTSGELYF. CDR3 coding DNA: TGTGCCAGCAGTTTAGCCGGGACCTCGGGGGAGCTGTATTTT. The chain carries TRBV12-3 or TRBV12-4 and TRBJ2-2; tentatively, D is TRBD2 (6 bases). The length of the CDR3 is 14 residues.

The rearrangement uses TRBV19 and TRBJ2-2, with 8 bases lining up with TRBD1. The germline V gene has CDR1 LNHDA and CDR2 SQIVND (reference sequence). This CDR3 has 15 amino acids. With V trimmed by 4 bases and J by 7 bases, 8 bases remained unmatched. The DNA for the CDR3 is TGTGCCAGTAGTAGACCGGGACAGGTCGGCGGGGAGCTGTTTTTT. Its translation is CASSRPGQVGGELFF. The variable domain in full, with the rest retrieved from reference TRBV19 and TRBJ2-2, is DGGITQSPKYLFRKEGQNVTLSCEQNLNHDAMYWYRQDPGQGLRLIYYSQIVNDFQKGDIAEGYSVSREKKESFPLTVTSAQKNPTAFYLCASSRPGQVGGELFFGEGSRLTVL.

This chain uses TRBV7-9 with TRBJ2-3; TRBD2 agrees at 7 bases. V shed 0 bases and J 4 bases; nucleotides not matched to a gene: 4. The germline V gene encodes CDR1 SEHNR and CDR2 FQNEAQ (reference sequence). This CDR3 has 15 residues. The CDR3 DNA is TGTGCCAGCAGCTTAGCGGGAGGGCCCCCAGATACGCAGTATTTT. It is translated as CASSLAGGPPDTQYF.

The table lists this clonotype with a few counts. The rearrangement uses TRBV5-1 and TRBJ2-7, with D possibly called TRBD1 or TRBD2 (5 bases each). CDR3 length equals 13 residues. Deletions cut 3 bases from V and 7 bases from J, with 14 bases between. Germline V gives CDR1 SGHRS, CDR2 YFSETQ. The CDR3 loop reads CASSSWDRLEQYF. For the CDR3, the DNA is TGCGCCAGCAGCTCATGGGACCGACTTGAGCAGTACTTC.

This clonotype was picked up a small number of times. The CDR3: CATAFEGASSEAFF. The CDR3 nucleotides are TGTGCCACCGCTTTTGAGGGGGCTTCTTCTGAAGCTTTCTTT. V usage is TRBV10-3 and J usage is TRBJ1-1; 7 bases are shared with TRBD1. With 10 bases clipped from V and 6 bases from J, the junction kept 14 bases outside the gene matches. The CDR3 is made up of 14 amino acids. Germline CDR1 ENHRY, CDR2 SYGVKD.

This clonotype was recorded a few times. This rearrangement joins TRBV7-6 to TRBJ1-4; TRBD1 aligns across 11 bases. The germline gives CDR1 SGHVS, CDR2 FNYEAQ. V shed 5 bases, J shed 1 base, and the junction held 9 bases outside the gene matches. The CDR3 has 18 amino acids. CDR3 sequence reads: CASSPRGQGAGTNEKLFF. As DNA, the CDR3 is TGTGCCAGCAGCCCGCGAGGACAGGGGGCGGGAACTAATGAAAAACTGTTTTTT. Full variable domain (outside the CDR3, taken from reference TRBV7-6 and TRBJ1-4): GAGVSQSPRYKVTKRGQDVALRCDPISGHVSLYWYRQALGQGPEFLTYFNYEAQQDKSGLPNDRFSAERPEGSISTLTIQRTEQRDSAMYRCASSPRGQGAGTNEKLFFGSGTQLSVL.

This clonotype came up many times. The chain employs TRBV5-1 and TRBJ2-3; 8 bases match TRBD1. CDR1 is SGHRS, CDR2 YFSETQ, per germline. CDR3 size: 17 residues. Losses at the gene ends were 3 bases for V and 0 bases for J; bases not matched to a gene: 9. CDR3 bases: TGCGCCAGCAGCTCCAACCGACAGGGGAAAAGCACAGATACGCAGTATTTT. Translated, it gives CASSSNRQGKSTDTQYF.